This TCR beta chain derives from a study of cytomegalovirus exposure and HLA in healthy donors. CDR1 SNHLY and CDR2 FYNNEI come from the germline V gene. Trimming took 7 bases from V and 5 from J; bases not matched to a gene: 5. This CDR3 is 14 amino acids long. The protocol was immunoSEQ multiplex PCR, while the TCRdb copy is restricted to in-frame clones and leaves out a portion. Of 120,000 or so clones in the sample, 70% to 90% are singletons; the top ten hold 1.5% to 2%. The sequenced material came from PBMCs. The source is a woman under 30 in good health and CMV-seronegative. The chain carries TRBV2 and TRBJ2-1; the match to TRBD2 covers 10 bases. The CDR3 region has the DNA TGTGCCAGCAACCTAGCGGGAGTAAACAATGAGCAGTTCTTC. It specifies CASNLAGVNNEQFF.